This T cell receptor (beta chain) appears in the sequencing data of a study of post-analysis software for immune sequencing data. General study results and limits: Among multiple sclerosis patients, normalized Chao1 diversity was significantly below that of controls. In patients, TRBV5-6, TRBV5-1 and TRBV20-1 belonged to about five TRBV segments found more frequently than in controls. Batch-mates among the samples co-clustered strongly by F measure.

This clonotype was seen ten or more times. Its matching antigen is unknown. A read error may account for a junction end that differs from germline. The TCR beta cDNA libraries carried unique molecular identifiers. TCRdb reanalysed the PCR reads using MiXCR and keeps one entry per CDR3 protein. The repertoire holds 400,000 to 500,000 distinct CDR3 sequences, with approximately 37% as singletons. The germline gives CDR1 SGHRS, CDR2 YFSETQ. This CDR3 is built from 12 residues. The source is a girl aged 2 to 10 with multiple sclerosis. The chain recombines TRBV5-1 with TRBJ2-5; D possibly corresponds to TRBD1 (5 bases). Specimen: blood. CDR3 coding DNA: TGTGCCAGCAGCTTAGGGGAAGAGACCCAGTACTTC. It is translated as CASSLGEETQYF. The whole variable domain, filled in from reference TRBV5-1 and TRBJ2-5, reads KAGVTQTPRYLIKTRGQQVTLSCSPISGHRSVSWYQQTPGQGLQFLFEYFSETQRNKGNFPGRFSGRQFSNSRSEMNVSTLELGDSALYLCASSLGEETQYFGPGTRLLVL.